This TCR beta chain was captured in a study of T cell repertoires in cytomegalovirus infection. The V end was cut by 5 bases, the J end by 0 bases, with 14 bases between. The germline V gene encodes CDR1 SGHVS and CDR2 FQNEAQ. The CDR3 is made up of 16 amino acids. In this sample, this clonotype turned up many times. As yet, its antigen is unknown. TCRdb passed the reads through MiXCR, listing each CDR3 protein once. The repertoire has about a million distinct CDR3 sequences, 25% to 40% of them found once; the top ten carry roughly 13%. The V and J genes are TRBV7-8 and TRBJ2-1; perhaps TRBD2 as D (5 bases). This clonotype was sampled from a human donor in good health (CMV status not recorded). Some clones in this sample may be carry-over from other donors' samples. The material was cultured CD8+ T cells from PBMCs, obtained from culture after CMV antigen stimulation. The CDR3 bases are TGTGCCAGCAGCGACACGGACTGGAGCTCCTACAATGAGCAGTTCTTC. Its protein is CASSDTDWSSYNEQFF.